Below, 32 T cell receptor beta chains from the same sample are listed, as sequenced in a study of human T cells and chemical hapten exposure. TCRdb processed the RACE reads anew with MiXCR; each CDR3 protein has one entry. The table lists fewer than 80,000 distinct CDR3 sequences, roughly 11% of them singletons. Time point defined: patch test 3, about 24 weeks after DPC sensitization. The treatment was: therapeutic diphenylcyclopropenone sensitization with weekly scalp DPC. The sample consisted of whole blood, taken in connection with sensitization to the hapten diphenylcyclopropenone (DPC). The source is a woman aged 25 to 45 with alopecia areata. Some clones in this sample may be carry-over from other donors' samples.

This clonotype has a handful of counts. V usage is TRBV9 and J usage is TRBJ1-2; 7 nucleotides agree with TRBD1. The germline V gene encodes CDR1 SGDLS and CDR2 YYNGEE. With V trimmed by 4 bases and J by 6 bases, 6 bases remained unmatched. There are 13 residues in the CDR3. The CDR3 sequence is CASSLIGQDGYTF. CDR3 nucleotide sequence: TGTGCCAGCAGCTTAATCGGACAGGATGGCTACACCTTC.

This clonotype was recorded many times. V usage is TRBV2 and J usage is TRBJ1-5; weak D call: TRBD1 (5 bases). Trimming took 5 bases from V and 5 from J, leaving 10 bases between them. Germline V lookup: CDR1 SNHLY, CDR2 FYNNEI. CDR3 size: 13 residues. CDR3 sequence (DNA): TGTGCCAGCAGTTTCGAAGGGGATCAGCCCCAGCATTTT. The encoded protein is CASSFEGDQPQHF. The variable domain in full, completed from reference TRBV2 and TRBJ1-5, reads EPEVTQTPSHQVTQMGQEVILRCVPISNHLYFYWYRQILGQKVEFLVSFYNNEISEKSEIFDDQFSVERPDGSNFTLKIRSTKLEDSAMYFCASSFEGDQPQHFGDGTRLSIL.

This clonotype was recorded at least ten times. The rearrangement uses TRBV9 and TRBJ1-2, with TRBD1 identical over 8 bases. Unmatched junction bases numbered 8, after V lost 3 bases and J lost 7 bases. The germline CDR1 and CDR2 sequences are SGDLS and YYNGEE. This CDR3 is built from 14 residues. The CDR3 bases are TGTGCCAGCAGCGCTGGTCATACAGGGGGTGGCTACACCTTC. Protein product: CASSAGHTGGGYTF.

This clonotype has more than one count but fewer than ten. The chain recombines TRBV20-1 with TRBJ1-4; D gene uncertain. The CDR3 spans 13 residues. Germline loops: CDR1 DFQATT, CDR2 SNEGSKA (reference sequence). Trimming removed 6 bases at V and 8 bases at J, with 16 bases between. For the CDR3, the DNA is TGCAGTGCCGCTGGGCCCCTGGGGGAAAAACTGTTTTTT. This sequence encodes CSAAGPLGEKLFF.

This clonotype was seen a few times. This sequence joins TRBV12-3 or TRBV12-4 and TRBJ2-3, with 14 positions matching TRBD2. This CDR3 is 18 amino acids long. V shed 5 bases, J shed 3 bases, and the junction held 10 bases outside the gene matches. CDR3 nucleotides: TGTGCCAGCAGTCCTCGACTAGCGGGAGGGGGTCGGACAGATACGCAGTATTTT. It specifies CASSPRLAGGGRTDTQYF.

This clonotype came up many times. The chain has TRBV10-3 and TRBJ1-5, with 12 bases aligning to TRBD1. The CDR3 is 13 amino acids. Germline trimming cut 8 bases from V and 7 bases from J; bases unmatched to any gene: 3. Germline V gene sequence: CDR1 ENHRY, CDR2 SYGVKD. The CDR3 spells CAIGTGGSQPQHF. The CDR3 DNA reads as TGTGCCATCGGGACAGGGGGCAGCCAGCCCCAGCATTTT.

By proportion, this clonotype is medium-sized. The J gene is TRBJ1-1, the V gene TRBV6-4; D is perhaps TRBD1 (6 bases). The CDR3 has 14 residues. The V end lost 5 bases, the J end lost 5 bases, and 15 bases lay between the germline ends. Germline values: CDR1 MRHNA, CDR2 SNTAGT. CDR3 in amino acids: CASSPKGGKTEAFF. The CDR3 nucleotides read TGTGCCAGCAGTCCGAAGGGGGGAAAAACTGAAGCTTTCTTT.

This clonotype has only a few counts. This chain joins TRBV29-1 and TRBJ1-5; D gene uncertain. This CDR3 is 13 amino acids long. V was trimmed by 4 bases and J by 2 bases, leaving 9 bases between them. Germline values: CDR1 SQVTM, CDR2 ANQGSEA. The CDR3 here is CSVGSDRNQPQHF. CDR3 bases: TGCAGCGTTGGATCGGATCGCAATCAGCCCCAGCATTTT. Using reference TRBV29-1 and TRBJ1-5 for the parts outside the CDR3, the full variable domain is SAVISQKPSRDICQRGTSLTIQCQVDSQVTMMFWYRQQPGQSLTLIATANQGSEATYESGFVIDKFPISRPNLTFSTLTVSNMSPEDSSIYLCSVGSDRNQPQHFGDGTRLSIL.

The V gene is TRBV7-2, the J gene TRBJ2-7, with 10 bases lining up with TRBD1. CDR3 length: 15 residues. Unmatched junction bases numbered 7, after V lost 3 bases and J lost 5 bases. CDR1 SGHTA and CDR2 FQGNSA come from the germline V gene. The CDR3 is CASSFDRGRLNEQYF. CDR3 nucleotides: TGTGCCAGCAGCTTCGACAGGGGGCGCTTGAACGAGCAGTACTTC.

The sample holds a few counts of this clonotype. This chain links TRBV19 with TRBJ2-1, with TRBD1 matching 7 bases. The V gene's germline CDR1 is LNHDA and CDR2 SQIVND (reference sequence). Trimming cost V 3 bases and J 0 bases; bases outside gene matches: 14. The CDR3 length is 19 residues. Here the CDR3 reads CASSIEGTAPDSSYNEQFF. CDR3 coding DNA: TGTGCCAGTAGTATTGAAGGGACAGCCCCCGACAGCTCCTACAATGAGCAGTTCTTC.

This clonotype was observed a handful of times. The chain couples TRBV5-1 to TRBJ2-1, with TRBD1 matching over 8 bases. Trimming at V came to 3 bases and at J to 0 bases, leaving 11 bases not matched to a gene. The CDR3 is 18 amino acids. CDR1 is SGHRS, CDR2 YFSETQ, per germline. The CDR3, as DNA: TGCGCCAGCAGCTCGACCCCAGGGGGCCCTATCTCCTACAATGAGCAGTTCTTC. This encodes CASSSTPGGPISYNEQFF.

There are a few counts of this clonotype. The V and J genes are TRBV29-1 and TRBJ1-1, with unresolved D. The CDR3 runs to 13 residues. The V and J ends lost 1 base and 1 base respectively, with 7 bases between them. The germline V gene encodes CDR1 SQVTM and CDR2 ANQGSEA. The CDR3 DNA reads as TGCAGCGTTGAAGGACTAGAGAACACTGAAGCTTTCTTT. It translates to CSVEGLENTEAFF.

The chain is built from TRBV30 and TRBJ1-3; TRBD1 agrees at 8 bases. V lost 2 bases to trimming and J lost 8 bases; unmatched junction nucleotides: 2. The CDR3 extends over 12 amino acids. CDR1 is GTSNPN, CDR2 SVGIG, per germline (reference sequence). Written as DNA, the CDR3 is TGTGCCTGGAGTTCGACAGGGGACACCATATATTTT. Protein: CAWSSTGDTIYF.

This rearrangement joins TRBV7-2 to TRBJ2-3, with TRBD1 as a possible D gene (5 bases). Germline V gene data show CDR1 as SGHTA and CDR2 as FQGNSA. V shed 5 bases and J shed 2 bases, with 17 bases lying between them. This CDR3 is 16 amino acids long. This chain's CDR3 is CASSPQARGLTDTQYF. Written as DNA, the CDR3 is TGTGCCAGCAGCCCACAAGCTAGGGGTCTCACAGATACGCAGTATTTT.

This clonotype was observed many times. This chain uses TRBV11-2 with TRBJ1-1; D remains ambiguous. The V end lost 5 bases, the J end lost 5 bases, and 15 bases lay between the germline ends. Germline V gives CDR1 SGHAT, CDR2 FQNNGV. The CDR3 sequence is 14 residues long. The CDR3 DNA is TGTGCCAGCAGCCTAACGGGCCCCGGGACTGAAGCTTTCTTT. Amino acids: CASSLTGPGTEAFF.

This clonotype was seen ten or more times. This chain links TRBV29-1 with TRBJ1-6; a possible D gene is TRBD1 (5 bases). The V and J ends lost 4 bases and 6 bases respectively, with 10 bases between them. CDR1 is SQVTM, CDR2 ANQGSEA, per germline. The CDR3 totals 13 residues. This CDR3 is CSVGQLPNSPLHF. The CDR3 nucleotides are TGCAGCGTTGGACAGCTTCCTAATTCACCCCTCCACTTT.

This sequence joins TRBV3-1 and TRBJ2-1; D gene unclear. Germline values: CDR1 LGHDT, CDR2 YNNKEL (reference sequence). V lost 6 bases to trimming and J lost 0 bases, with 21 bases between them. This CDR3 spans 18 amino acids. CDR3 in amino acids: CASRQPPGPRSSYNEQFF. For the CDR3, the DNA is TGTGCCAGCAGACAACCCCCCGGCCCGAGGAGCTCCTACAATGAGCAGTTCTTC.

This clonotype has a handful of counts. The rearrangement links TRBV20-1 to TRBJ1-2; weak D call: TRBD1 (5 bases). Trimming left V 4 bases short and J 2 bases short, with 26 bases between. Germline lookup yields CDR1 DFQATT and CDR2 SNEGSKA (reference sequence). CDR3 length: 18 amino acids. The DNA of the CDR3 is TGCAGTGCTATGCCGATCCAGGGTAACCCGACTAGGAACTATGGCTACACCTTC. This encodes CSAMPIQGNPTRNYGYTF.

This clonotype was seen a few times. This chain uses TRBV12-3 or TRBV12-4 with TRBJ1-6, with D hard to call. The CDR3 runs to 13 residues. The V end was cut by 6 bases, the J end by 9 bases, with 12 bases between. The CDR3 DNA reads as TGTGCCAGCAGCGACTCCTCATCTTCACCCCTCCACTTT. Its translation: CASSDSSSSPLHF.

In this sample, this clonotype turned up a few times. The chain joins TRBV12-3 or TRBV12-4 to TRBJ2-7, with D perhaps TRBD2 (5 bases). V lost 4 bases and J 7 bases, leaving 14 bases between the germline ends. This CDR3 contains 13 residues. CDR3 sequence (DNA): TGTGCCAGCAGTTCCTCGCGGGCGGGTGAGCAGTACTTC. It yields the protein CASSSSRAGEQYF.

This clonotype was seen more than once but under ten times. This chain uses TRBV7-2 with TRBJ2-3; D may correspond to TRBD1 or TRBD2 (5 bases each). Trimming took off 2 bases at V and 2 bases at J, with 20 bases between the two ends. This CDR3 has 18 residues. Germline assignment: CDR1 SGHTA and CDR2 FQGNSA. The CDR3 DNA reads TGTGCCAGCAGCTTAACATTTCAAGAGGGGCGTACCACAGATACGCAGTATTTT. Translation: CASSLTFQEGRTTDTQYF.

This clonotype was observed at least ten times. The rearrangement links TRBV6-6 to TRBJ1-4, with D perhaps TRBD1 (5 bases). V was pared by 8 bases and J by 5 bases, with 12 bases between. The V gene's germline CDR1 is MNHNY and CDR2 SVGAGI (reference sequence). This CDR3 spans 13 amino acids. For the CDR3, the DNA is TGTGCCAGCGAAGGGGAGGGCAATGAAAAACTGTTTTTT. Its translation is CASEGEGNEKLFF.

The chain has TRBV7-2 and TRBJ2-7, with D possibly being TRBD2 (6 bases). V dropped 5 bases and J dropped 5 bases, with 19 bases sitting between them. CDR1 and CDR2 from the germline V gene are SGHTA and FQGNSA. The CDR3 extends over 15 amino acids. The DNA for the CDR3 is TGTGCCAGCAGCCCGGGGGACCCCGGGAAGAACGAGCAGTACTTC. It codes for CASSPGDPGKNEQYF.

This chain uses TRBV12-5 with TRBJ2-1, with 9 bases lining up with TRBD1. Germline trimming cut 7 bases from V and 6 bases from J; bases unmatched to any gene: 25. The CDR3 extends over 20 amino acids. The V gene's germline CDR1 is LGHNT and CDR2 FRNRAP. CDR3 amino acids: CASEVQTLSARDREFNEQFF. In DNA, the CDR3 is TGTGCTAGTGAAGTTCAGACCCTTAGTGCTCGGGACAGGGAATTCAATGAGCAGTTCTTC.

This clonotype has just a few counts. V usage is TRBV11-2 and J usage is TRBJ1-1; TRBD1 is a possible D gene (6 bases). The V and J ends lost 0 bases and 5 bases respectively, with 13 bases between them. The CDR3 contains 15 residues. Per germline, CDR1 SGHAT and CDR2 FQNNGV. The DNA for the CDR3 is TGTGCCAGCAGCTTAGAAACAGGGCGGAGGACTGAAGCTTTCTTT. It yields the protein CASSLETGRRTEAFF.

V and J are TRBV7-2 and TRBJ2-2, with unresolved D. The CDR3 runs to 15 residues. Trimming pared 5 bases from V and 4 bases from J, leaving 14 bases between. Germline V gene sequence: CDR1 SGHTA, CDR2 FQGNSA. DNA of the CDR3: TGTGCCAGCAGCCGAGGTCCCACTCGCACCGGGGAGCTGTTTTTT. The encoded protein is CASSRGPTRTGELFF.

The rearrangement uses TRBV29-1 and TRBJ1-1; maybe TRBD1 (6 bases). This CDR3 has 13 residues. The germline V and J ends were trimmed by 7 bases and 2 bases, with 14 bases remaining between them. The V gene's germline CDR1 is SQVTM and CDR2 ANQGSEA. CDR3 protein: CSAEGQINTEAFF. CDR3 coding DNA: TGCAGCGCCGAAGGACAGATAAACACTGAAGCTTTCTTT.

This clonotype was observed a few times. This chain links TRBV5-1 with TRBJ1-3; the D is unclear. V was clipped by 0 bases and J by 9 bases, with 7 bases between them. The CDR3 is made up of 12 amino acids. CDR1 and CDR2 from the germline V gene are SGHRS and YFSETQ. CDR3 sequence: CASSLDLVTIYF. The CDR3 region has the DNA TGCGCCAGCAGCTTGGATTTGGTCACCATATATTTT.

This clonotype has a count of ten or more. This chain links TRBV14 with TRBJ1-4; perhaps TRBD1 as D (6 bases). CDR1 SGHDN and CDR2 FVKESK come from the germline V gene. This CDR3 is built from 16 residues. The germline V and J ends were trimmed by 3 bases and 3 bases, with 14 bases remaining between them. CDR3 loop: CASSQFGQGSNEKLFF. CDR3 nucleotide sequence: TGTGCCAGCAGCCAGTTCGGGCAGGGGTCTAATGAAAAACTGTTTTTT.

This clonotype came up a few times. The chain is built from TRBV20-1 and TRBJ1-5; possibly TRBD1 for D (6 bases). In germline, CDR1 is DFQATT, CDR2 SNEGSKA (reference sequence). V dropped 0 bases and J dropped 7 bases, with 25 bases sitting between them. The CDR3 is 18 residues long. The CDR3 DNA sequence: TGCAGTGCTAGAGATCTTACGGGGGGCGTGGGACACAGCCAGCCCCAGCATTTT. It is translated as CSARDLTGGVGHSQPQHF.

This clonotype was counted a few times. The chain is built from TRBV5-1 and TRBJ2-4; 7 bases are shared with TRBD2. The CDR3 runs to 15 residues. Losses at the gene ends were 2 bases for V and 3 bases for J; bases not matched to a gene: 5. The V gene's germline CDR1 is SGHRS and CDR2 YFSETQ. In DNA, the CDR3 is TGCGCCAGCAGCTTTGGGGCGGGAGACAAAAACATTCAGTACTTC. Its protein product is CASSFGAGDKNIQYF.

This clonotype was found many times. In DNA form, the CDR3 reads TGTGCCAGCAGCCCTGGTTTTGTCGCAGATACGCAGTATTTT. Amino acid sequence: CASSPGFVADTQYF. This rearrangement joins TRBV7-2 to TRBJ2-3; D remains ambiguous. The CDR3 extends over 14 amino acids. CDR1 SGHTA and CDR2 FQGNSA come from the germline V gene. V gave up 5 bases and J gave up 4 bases, with 13 bases separating them.